This entry concerns a single T cell receptor beta chain. The study ran its PCR with 60 Vbeta and 13 Jbeta primers. TCRdb's copy holds only in-frame clones and misses some; the assay was immunoSEQ multiplex PCR. The table lists 65,000 to 90,000 clones, roughly 80% of them singletons. This sample stems from a study of cytomegalovirus exposure and HLA in healthy donors. CDR1 and CDR2 from the germline V gene are MNHNY and SVGAGI (reference sequence). Trimming shortened V by 7 bases and J by 4 bases, and 13 bases separated the two germline ends. CDR3 size: 14 residues. The source of this sequence is a man aged 40-49 years in good health and CMV-seronegative. Sequencing was carried out using PBMCs. The chain is built from TRBV6-6 and TRBJ2-2; TRBD2 is a possible D gene (6 bases). The CDR3 DNA is TGTGCCAGCAAGGGGACGGGGGTCACCGGGGAGCTGTTTTTT. Amino acid sequence: CASKGTGVTGELFF.